The sequence of this T cell receptor (beta chain) was determined in a study of blood T cell repertoires in COVID-19. Study details: Sample material is recorded as cDNA or gDNA derived from T cells, B-cell-depleted T cells, or PBMCs.

Cohort 3 recovery required two negative PCRs, clearance, or symptom resolution. Authors' methods: Estimation of nucleated cell counts was performed using reference gene primer amplification. Produced via immunoSEQ multiplex PCR; TCRdb's table is partial and in-frame only. V and J calls plus clone size are reproduced from that table; the DNA served to infer D and trimming. Altogether around 190,000 clones are present, over 75% being singletons, with the ten largest covering roughly 9%. Trimming took 5 bases from V and 6 from J; bases not matched to a gene: 4. The CDR3 loop spans 13 amino acids. Looked up from germline, CDR1 is SEHNR and CDR2 is FQNEAQ (reference sequence).

What was sequenced was PBMCs or T cells enriched from blood (not recorded which). The chain joins TRBV7-9 to TRBJ1-2, with 9 bases that match TRBD1. The clonotype comes from a woman aged 18-29 years who had recovered from COVID-19. CDR3 sequence reads: CASSAGTGNGYTF. The CDR3, as DNA: TGTGCCAGCAGCGCCGGGACAGGGAATGGCTACACCTTC.